This TCR beta chain was captured by sequencing in a study of blood T cell repertoires in COVID-19. On the study more broadly: Researchers got acute and convalescent COVID-19 samples from the United States, Italy and Spain.

While infection was still active, Seattle patients were enrolled and then followed longitudinally. Measured with immunoSEQ multiplex PCR; TCRdb has only the in-frame clones, and not every one. The table lists some 400,000 clones, approximately 87% of them singletons. This TCR was sampled from a woman aged 55-70 years with COVID-19, enrolled during active disease. The sample taken for sequencing was peripheral blood.

The CDR3 nucleotides are TGTGCCAGCAGTGCGGACCGGGACAGGGGCCACGAGCAGTACTTC. Encoded protein: CASSADRDRGHEQYF. The gene calls are TRBV2 and TRBJ2-7; 10 positions match TRBD1. V gave up 4 bases and J gave up 5 bases; unmatched junction bases: 8. From germline, CDR1 is SNHLY and CDR2 FYNNEI. This CDR3 is 15 amino acids long.